Here is one T cell receptor beta chain with its context. Its antigen is still unknown. This sample stems from a study of T cells in Graves' hyperthyroidism and ophthalmopathy. Study summary: Peripheral blood specimens were obtained at initial diagnosis, prior to any treatment. The study, taken as a whole, reports: Blood also contained most expanded thyroid clonotypes above 0.001.

The CDR3 sequence is 15 residues long. V shed 4 bases, J shed 4 bases, and the junction held 4 bases outside the gene matches. Looked up from germline, CDR1 is SGHDT and CDR2 is YYEEEE. Patients were excluded for uncontrolled infection, other autoimmune disease, pregnancy or lactation. Amplified regions were TCR beta CDR3 sequences from RNA transcripts. Initially, a first-round RT-PCR of the TCR CDR3 employed the HTBI primer set. MiXCR, applied by TCRdb to the multiplex PCR reads, yields one record per CDR3 protein. The sample lists 150,000 to 200,000 distinct CDR3 sequences, roughly 9.4% occurring once.

This receptor was obtained from a woman between 18 and 29 years old with Graves' hyperthyroidism that later progressed to Graves' ophthalmopathy. This chain joins TRBV5-6 and TRBJ1-5, with 11 positions matching TRBD1. The sequenced sample consisted of blood. CDR3 in amino acids: CASSMDRGLNQPQHF. DNA for the CDR3: TGTGCCAGCAGCATGGACAGGGGGCTAAATCAGCCCCAGCATTTT.